This record covers a single T cell receptor beta chain. Its antigen is undetermined. Repertoires were generated with immunoSEQ multiplex PCR, while TCRdb's copy carries only in-frame clones and drops some. The sample lists about 46,000 clones, roughly 90% occurring once. With 2 bases removed from V and 1 base from J, the gap between germline ends came to 8 bases. The CDR3 length is 14 residues. Germline values: CDR1 MNHEY, CDR2 SMNVEV (reference sequence). The entry originates in a study of OX40 agonist ivuxolimab in advanced cancers. For the study at large: It was permissible to have had prior anti-PD-1, anti-PD-L1 or anti-CTLA-4 therapy, and around 40% had some.

Findings and caveats of the study: Relative to CD4+ cells, CD8+ T cells on average had more expanded clones.

The V and J genes are TRBV27 and TRBJ1-1, with D unresolved. The sequences come from CD4+ or CD8+ T cells sorted from blood, collected in a trial of the OX40 agonist ivuxolimab. The receptor was derived from an adult with an advanced solid tumor such as melanoma, head and neck, liver or kidney cancer. The CDR3 is CASSLADTNTEAFF. As DNA, the CDR3 is TGTGCCAGCAGTTTAGCAGATACGAACACTGAAGCTTTCTTT.